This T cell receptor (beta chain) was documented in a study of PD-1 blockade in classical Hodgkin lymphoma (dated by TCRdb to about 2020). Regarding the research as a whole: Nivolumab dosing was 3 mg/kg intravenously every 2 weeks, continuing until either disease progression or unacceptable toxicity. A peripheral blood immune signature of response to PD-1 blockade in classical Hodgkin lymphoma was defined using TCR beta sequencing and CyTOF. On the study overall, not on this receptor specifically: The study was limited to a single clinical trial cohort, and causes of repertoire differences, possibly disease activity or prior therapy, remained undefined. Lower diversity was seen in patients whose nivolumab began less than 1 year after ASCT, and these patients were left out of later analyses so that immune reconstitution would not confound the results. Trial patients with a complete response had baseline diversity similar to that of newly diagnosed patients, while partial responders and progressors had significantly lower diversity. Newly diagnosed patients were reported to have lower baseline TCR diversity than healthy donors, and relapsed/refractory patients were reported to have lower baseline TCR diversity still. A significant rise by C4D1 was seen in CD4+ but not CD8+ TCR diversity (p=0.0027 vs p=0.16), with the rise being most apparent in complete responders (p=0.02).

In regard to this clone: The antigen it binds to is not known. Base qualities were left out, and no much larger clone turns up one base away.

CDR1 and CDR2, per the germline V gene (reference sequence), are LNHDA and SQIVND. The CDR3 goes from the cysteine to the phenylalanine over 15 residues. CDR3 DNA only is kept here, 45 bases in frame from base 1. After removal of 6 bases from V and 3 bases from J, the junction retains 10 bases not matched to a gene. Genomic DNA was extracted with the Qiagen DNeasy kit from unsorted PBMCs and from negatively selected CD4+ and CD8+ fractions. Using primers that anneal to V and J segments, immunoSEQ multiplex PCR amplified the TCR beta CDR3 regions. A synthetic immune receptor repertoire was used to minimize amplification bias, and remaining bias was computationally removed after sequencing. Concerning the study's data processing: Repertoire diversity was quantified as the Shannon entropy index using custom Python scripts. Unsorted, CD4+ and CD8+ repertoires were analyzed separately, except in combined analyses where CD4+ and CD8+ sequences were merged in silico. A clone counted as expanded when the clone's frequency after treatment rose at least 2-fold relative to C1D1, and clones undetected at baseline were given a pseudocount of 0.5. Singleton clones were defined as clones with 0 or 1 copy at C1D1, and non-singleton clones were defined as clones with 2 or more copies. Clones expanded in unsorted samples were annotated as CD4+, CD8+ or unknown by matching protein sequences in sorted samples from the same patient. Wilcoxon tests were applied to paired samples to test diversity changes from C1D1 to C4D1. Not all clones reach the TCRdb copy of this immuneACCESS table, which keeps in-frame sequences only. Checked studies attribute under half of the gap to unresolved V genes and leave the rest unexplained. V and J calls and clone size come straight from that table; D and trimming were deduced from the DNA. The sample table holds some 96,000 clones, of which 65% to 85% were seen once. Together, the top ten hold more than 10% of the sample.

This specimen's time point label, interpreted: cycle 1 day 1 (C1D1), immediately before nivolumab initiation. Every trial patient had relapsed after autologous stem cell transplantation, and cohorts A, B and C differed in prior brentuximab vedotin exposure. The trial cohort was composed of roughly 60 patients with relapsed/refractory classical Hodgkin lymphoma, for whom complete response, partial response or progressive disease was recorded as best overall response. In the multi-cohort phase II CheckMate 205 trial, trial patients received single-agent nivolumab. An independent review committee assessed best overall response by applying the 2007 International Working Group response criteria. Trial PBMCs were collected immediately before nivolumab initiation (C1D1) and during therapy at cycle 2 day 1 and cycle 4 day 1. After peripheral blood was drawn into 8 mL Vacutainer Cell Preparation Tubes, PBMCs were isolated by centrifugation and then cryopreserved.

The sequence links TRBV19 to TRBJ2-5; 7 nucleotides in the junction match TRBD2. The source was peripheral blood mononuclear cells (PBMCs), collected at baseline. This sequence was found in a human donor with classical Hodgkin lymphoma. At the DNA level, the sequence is TGTGCCAGTAGGGGCTGGAGGGCGGGGGAAGAGACCCAGTACTTC. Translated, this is CASRGWRAGEETQYF.